The 14 T cell receptor beta chains in this list originate from one sample, sequenced in a study of neurological immune-mediated disorders. TCRdb analysed the 5' RACE reads with MiXCR anew, one entry per CDR3 protein. The sample yields roughly 80,000 distinct CDR3 sequences, roughly 17% seen once. Sample: PBMCs. All receptors come from a woman aged 40 to 55 in good health.

The chain links TRBV19 to TRBJ2-1; 9 nucleotides line up with TRBD2. The CDR3 contains 15 residues. Germline V CDR1 and CDR2: LNHDA, SQIVND (reference sequence). Unmatched junction bases numbered 5, after V lost 4 bases and J lost 4 bases. This CDR3 is CASSTVAGAYNEQFF. In nucleotides, the CDR3 is TGTGCCAGTAGTACGGTAGCGGGGGCGTACAATGAGCAGTTCTTC.

This clonotype appeared many times. This sequence joins TRBV5-1 and TRBJ2-5; 7 nucleotides agree with TRBD2. The CDR3 is made up of 14 amino acids. V trimming: 2 bases; J trimming: 0 bases; junction bases outside the gene matches: 1. CDR1 is SGHRS and CDR2 is YFSETQ in the germline V gene. CDR3 residues: CASSLTSDQETQYF. The CDR3 coding sequence is TGCGCCAGCAGCTTAACTAGCGACCAAGAGACCCAGTACTTC.

In its sample, this clonotype was seen many times. The rearrangement links TRBV4-1 to TRBJ1-1, with D hard to call. Germline V gives CDR1 MGHRA, CDR2 YSYEKL. The CDR3 totals 14 residues. Trimming left V 4 bases short and J 4 bases short, with 13 bases between. CDR3 loop: CASSPLLGGTEAFF. In DNA, the CDR3 is TGCGCCAGCAGCCCGCTGCTAGGTGGCACTGAAGCTTTCTTT.

The table lists this clonotype with many counts. The V and J genes are TRBV7-9 and TRBJ1-4; D unclear. Trimming shortened V by 7 bases and J by 7 bases, and 25 bases separated the two germline ends. The germline V gene has CDR1 SEHNR and CDR2 FQNEAQ (reference sequence). The CDR3 covers 17 residues. CDR3 sequence: CASTRTPSAVEVEKLFF. The DNA for the CDR3 is TGTGCCAGCACCCGAACTCCCTCGGCGGTCGAAGTTGAAAAACTGTTTTTT.

In this sample, this clonotype turned up many times. The J gene is TRBJ1-5, the V gene TRBV5-7; D perhaps matches TRBD1 (5 bases). TRBV5-7 is given ORF status, its function remaining uncertain. This CDR3 contains 16 residues. Trimming left V 3 bases short and J 7 bases short, with 20 bases between. This CDR3 reads CASSSQLGYGGQPQHF. The CDR3 DNA reads as TGTGCCAGCAGCTCCCAATTGGGCTACGGGGGACAGCCCCAGCATTTT.

A word on this clonotype: The junction differs from germline at one of its ends, possibly a read error. This chain joins TRBV28 and TRBJ1-1; TRBD1 might be the D (5 bases). CDR1 is MDHEN and CDR2 is SYDVKM in the germline V gene. This CDR3 spans 11 amino acids. In DNA form, the CDR3 reads TGTGCCAGCAGTCCCAGGGTTGAAGCTTTATTT. Translating gives CASSPRVEALF.

The genes are TRBV20-1 and TRBJ2-3, with 7 bases fitting TRBD1. Germline-derived CDR1 and CDR2 are DFQATT and SNEGSKA (reference sequence). Losses at the gene ends were 5 bases for V and 12 bases for J; bases not matched to a gene: 14. The CDR3 is made up of 13 amino acids. In nucleotides, the CDR3 is TGCAGTGCTCCGGGACAGAGAGAGTTCGAACAGTATTTT. Protein sequence: CSAPGQREFEQYF.

This clonotype came up many times. The rearrangement uses TRBV3-1 and TRBJ1-1, with 7 bases aligning to TRBD1. CDR3 length equals 13 residues. Per the germline V gene, CDR1 is LGHDT and CDR2 is YNNKEL (reference sequence). V shed 0 bases, J shed 6 bases, and the junction held 1 base outside the gene matches. CDR3 sequence: CASSQDRGAEAFF. The CDR3 bases are TGTGCCAGCAGCCAAGACAGGGGGGCTGAAGCTTTCTTT.

The rearrangement joins TRBV5-1 to TRBJ1-1, with a weak D call TRBD1 (6 bases). Trimming pared 4 bases from V and 4 bases from J, leaving 14 bases between. This CDR3 region has 14 residues. Germline lookup yields CDR1 SGHRS and CDR2 YFSETQ. The CDR3 loop reads CASSPGERVTEAFF. CDR3 in DNA: TGCGCCAGCAGCCCAGGGGAGAGGGTCACTGAAGCTTTCTTT.

This clonotype was recorded many times. V gene TRBV9 combines with J gene TRBJ1-2; 8 nucleotides match TRBD1. This CDR3 is built from 14 residues. Germline-derived CDR1 and CDR2 are SGDLS and YYNGEE. The junction had 4 bases not matched to a gene; V was cut back by 2 bases and J by 4 bases. This CDR3 is CASSVGQDFYGYTF. As DNA, the CDR3 is TGTGCCAGCAGCGTGGGACAGGACTTCTATGGCTACACCTTC.

This clonotype was observed at least ten times. The V call is TRBV28, the J call TRBJ1-2, with D hard to call. The ends were cut back, 6 bases at V and 6 bases at J, with 8 bases in the middle. CDR1 MDHEN and CDR2 SYDVKM come from the germline V gene. The CDR3 loop spans 11 amino acids. The CDR3 spells CASSSDDGYTF. The CDR3 coding sequence is TGTGCCAGCAGCTCGGACGATGGCTACACCTTC.

The rearrangement links TRBV18 to TRBJ1-1; tentatively, D is TRBD1 (6 bases). V was cut by 1 base and J by 1 base, with 13 bases left in between. From germline, CDR1 is KGHSH and CDR2 LQKENI. This CDR3 is 16 amino acids long. The CDR3 sequence: CASSPRSGAENTEAFF. In DNA, the CDR3 is TGTGCCAGCTCACCACGCTCAGGGGCTGAGAACACTGAAGCTTTCTTT.

Comment on this clonotype: The junction differs from germline at one of its ends, possibly a read error. The rearrangement uses TRBV5-1 and TRBJ1-1; 7 nucleotides agree with TRBD1. This CDR3 has 15 residues. Per germline, CDR1 SGHRS and CDR2 YFSETQ. The CDR3 sequence is CAISLGTGELAEAFF. CDR3 nucleotides: TGCGCCATCAGCTTGGGAACAGGGGAATTGGCTGAGGCTTTCTTT.

This clonotype showed up many times. V usage is TRBV5-1 and J usage is TRBJ2-2; D may be TRBD1 (6 bases). The CDR3 totals 15 residues. CDR1 and CDR2 from the germline V gene are SGHRS and YFSETQ. The germline V and J ends were trimmed by 1 base and 3 bases, with 10 bases remaining between them. Here the CDR3 reads CASSLLSGDTGELFF. CDR3 nucleotide sequence: TGCGCCAGCAGCTTGTTGTCAGGGGACACCGGGGAGCTGTTTTTT.